A single sample gave rise to the 25 T cell receptor beta chains below, sequenced in a study of blood T cell repertoires in COVID-19. Generated by immunoSEQ multiplex PCR, the TCRdb table keeps only in-frame clones and is missing some. The data hold 15,000 to 20,000 clones, with approximately 80% observed a single time. Sequencing was performed on peripheral blood. The receptors derive from a man older than 75 with acute or convalescent COVID-19.

This chain joins TRBV30 and TRBJ2-7; possibly TRBD1 for D (6 bases). Germline CDR1 reads GTSNPN; CDR2 reads SVGIG (reference sequence). The CDR3 totals 14 residues. V lost 2 bases, J lost 7 bases, and 18 bases lay in between. CDR3 in DNA: TGTGCCTGGAGTATTCCGACAGGCTATAGAGAGCAGTACTTC. Translating gives CAWSIPTGYREQYF.

The rearrangement joins TRBV3-1 (or the pseudogene TRBV3-2) to TRBJ2-7; 9 nucleotides line up with TRBD1. The CDR3 covers 18 residues. Germline V gene lookup returns CDR1 LGHDT and CDR2 YNNKEL (reference sequence). V gave up 4 bases and J gave up 3 bases; unmatched junction bases: 16. As DNA, the CDR3 is TGTGCCAGCAGCCTTTCTCGAGGGACAGGGCGAGATGACTACGAGCAGTACTTC. It translates to CASSLSRGTGRDDYEQYF.

This clone has a handful of counts. This chain connects TRBV6-2 or TRBV6-3 to TRBJ1-6; 9 nucleotides align to TRBD1. CDR1 MNHEY and CDR2 SVGEGT come from the germline V gene. CDR3 size: 14 residues. V trimming: 5 bases; J trimming: 9 bases; junction bases outside the gene matches: 5. The CDR3 nucleotides read TGTGCCAGCAGTGTACAGGGGGCGTTTTCACCCCTCCACTTT. Translated: CASSVQGAFSPLHF.

The chain combines TRBV2 with TRBJ1-1, with D perhaps TRBD1 (6 bases). The CDR3 is 14 amino acids. CDR1 is SNHLY, CDR2 FYNNEI, per germline. Trimming left V 7 bases short and J 1 base short, with 13 bases between. This chain's CDR3 is CASTETGRNTEAFF. CDR3 DNA: TGTGCCAGCACTGAGACAGGCCGGAACACTGAAGCTTTCTTT.

This clone was found once. V gene TRBV7-9 combines with J gene TRBJ1-1; D is perhaps TRBD1 (5 bases). CDR1 and CDR2 (germline): SEHNR, FQNEAQ (reference sequence). V lost 4 bases and J 0 bases, leaving 21 bases between the germline ends. This CDR3 has 18 amino acids. CDR3 sequence (DNA): TGTGCCAGCAGCTCCCCCAAGGCCCTAGGGGTAATGAACACTGAAGCTTTCTTT. This gives the protein CASSSPKALGVMNTEAFF.

The rearrangement uses TRBV7-9 and TRBJ2-3, with D perhaps TRBD1 (5 bases). Trimming pared 5 bases from V and 7 bases from J, leaving 13 bases between. CDR3 length equals 13 residues. Per germline, CDR1 SEHNR and CDR2 FQNEAQ (reference sequence). CDR3: CASSTEAGNTQYF. CDR3 bases: TGTGCCAGCAGCACCGAGGCAGGGAATACGCAGTATTTT. Based on the CDR3 plus reference TRBV7-9 and TRBJ2-3, the full variable domain is DTGVSQNPRHKITKRGQNVTFRCDPISEHNRLYWYRQTLGQGPEFLTYFQNEAQLEKSRLLSDRFSAERPKGSFSTLEIQRTEQGDSAMYLCASSTEAGNTQYFGPGTRLTVL.

The genes are TRBV15 and TRBJ1-2, with TRBD1 identical over 8 bases. CDR3 size: 17 residues. V shed 5 bases, J shed 8 bases, and the junction held 19 bases outside the gene matches. Germline CDR1 LNHNV, CDR2 YYDKDF (reference sequence). Here the CDR3 reads CATSGFGERQGAGGYTF. CDR3 nucleotide sequence: TGTGCCACCAGCGGGTTTGGGGAGAGGCAGGGGGCAGGAGGCTACACCTTC.

This clone was picked up one time. This chain joins TRBV18 and TRBJ1-2; 7 bases fit TRBD1. There are 16 residues in the CDR3. V shed 3 bases and J 3 bases; nucleotides not matched to a gene: 10. The germline V gene has CDR1 KGHSH and CDR2 LQKENI. DNA of the CDR3: TGTGCCAGCTCACCGTTCGACAGGGTCAGTGACTATGGCTACACCTTC. It is translated as CASSPFDRVSDYGYTF.

This rearrangement joins TRBV7-8 to TRBJ2-7; D might be TRBD1 or TRBD2, each matching 5 bases. Deletions cut 5 bases from V and 1 base from J, with 15 bases between. Germline assignment: CDR1 SGHVS and CDR2 FQNEAQ. The CDR3 covers 15 residues. The CDR3 sequence is CASSRTQGLSYEQYF. For the CDR3, the DNA is TGTGCCAGCAGCCGGACACAAGGACTTTCCTACGAGCAGTACTTC.

The CDR3 sequence is CATLQRMGQATNYGYTF. The CDR3 region has the DNA TGTGCCACTCTCCAGAGAATGGGACAGGCAACTAACTATGGCTACACCTTC. The J gene is TRBJ1-2, the V gene TRBV19; 8 bases fit TRBD1. Per germline, CDR1 LNHDA and CDR2 SQIVND (reference sequence). The CDR3 is made up of 17 amino acids. Trimming at V came to 10 bases and at J to 0 bases, leaving 16 bases not matched to a gene. Full variable domain (outside the CDR3, taken from reference TRBV19 and TRBJ1-2): DGGITQSPKYLFRKEGQNVTLSCEQNLNHDAMYWYRQDPGQGLRLIYYSQIVNDFQKGDIAEGYSVSREKKESFPLTVTSAQKNPTAFYLCATLQRMGQATNYGYTFGSGTRLTVV.

CDR3 DNA: TGTGCCAGTAGCGTGGGGGCAGGGGCGAACACCGGGGAGCTGTTTTTT. As protein: CASSVGAGANTGELFF. V usage is TRBV19 and J usage is TRBJ2-2, with D possibly being TRBD1 (6 bases). CDR1 and CDR2 from the germline V gene are LNHDA and SQIVND (reference sequence). CDR3 size: 16 residues. With 6 bases removed from V and 0 bases from J, the gap between germline ends came to 14 bases.

This clone appeared a few times. The chain carries TRBV27 and TRBJ1-6; 10 bases line up with TRBD1. V dropped 8 bases and J dropped 10; count of bases not matched to a gene: 8. Germline V gene lookup returns CDR1 MNHEY and CDR2 SMNVEV (reference sequence). This CDR3 is built from 14 residues. For the CDR3, the DNA is TGTGCCAGCGCTCATGGGACAGGGGAGTCACCCCTCCACTTT. It yields the protein CASAHGTGESPLHF.

This clone was seen only a few times. The genes are TRBV7-2 and TRBJ1-5; TRBD1 agrees at 8 bases. The CDR3 length is 16 residues. V gave up 4 bases and J gave up 4 bases; unmatched junction bases: 9. Germline V gene lookup returns CDR1 SGHTA and CDR2 FQGNSA. CDR3 in amino acids: CASSSHGQGVNQPQHF. CDR3 DNA: TGTGCCAGCAGCTCACATGGACAGGGCGTTAATCAGCCCCAGCATTTT.

This chain links TRBV6-6 with TRBJ2-4, with D maybe TRBD2 (6 bases). V was cut by 6 bases and J by 8 bases, with 17 bases left in between. This CDR3 has 14 amino acids. Germline V gene data show CDR1 as MNHNY and CDR2 as SVGAGI (reference sequence). CDR3 DNA sequence: TGTGCCAGCAGGCGGGACCCGTATAGGGACATTCAGTACTTC. This gives the protein CASRRDPYRDIQYF.

This clone appeared once. DNA for the CDR3: TGTGCCAGCAAGGGGACAGAAGCTAACTATGGCTACACCTTC. Its protein is CASKGTEANYGYTF. The V gene is TRBV6-6, the J gene TRBJ1-2, with 7 bases aligning to TRBD1. Germline CDR1 reads MNHNY; CDR2 reads SVGAGI (reference sequence). The CDR3 consists of 14 residues. V lost 7 bases to trimming and J lost 0 bases; unmatched junction nucleotides: 5.

J is TRBJ1-4 and V is TRBV4-3, with 9 nucleotides matching TRBD1. Germline trimming cut 4 bases from V and 7 bases from J; bases unmatched to any gene: 4. Per the germline V gene, CDR1 is LGHNA and CDR2 is YSLEER. This CDR3 is built from 14 residues. CDR3 amino acids: CASSLRDRAEKLFF. In nucleotides, the CDR3 is TGCGCCAGCAGCCTCCGGGACAGGGCTGAAAAACTGTTTTTT.

In this sample, this clone is medium-sized. The chain has TRBV29-1 and TRBJ2-7; 7 bases map to TRBD2. V lost 6 bases to trimming and J lost 3 bases; unmatched junction nucleotides: 2. CDR3 length: 11 amino acids. Germline values: CDR1 SQVTM, CDR2 ANQGSEA. The CDR3 reads CSVGDYYEQYF. The CDR3 DNA sequence: TGCAGCGTGGGGGACTACTACGAGCAGTACTTC.

CDR3 nucleotides: TGTGCCAGCAGCCAAAGGACACCGTACAATGAGCAGTTCTTC. Translated, it gives CASSQRTPYNEQFF. The chain couples TRBV2 to TRBJ2-1; a possible D gene is TRBD1 (5 bases). CDR3 length: 14 amino acids. The germline V and J ends were trimmed by 6 bases and 4 bases, with 13 bases remaining between them. Germline V CDR1 and CDR2: SNHLY, FYNNEI. The full variable domain, in which reference TRBV2 and TRBJ2-1 provide the parts outside the CDR3, is EPEVTQTPSHQVTQMGQEVILRCVPISNHLYFYWYRQILGQKVEFLVSFYNNEISEKSEIFDDQFSVERPDGSNFTLKIRSTKLEDSAMYFCASSQRTPYNEQFFGPGTRLTVL.

V usage is TRBV20-1 and J usage is TRBJ1-5, with D unclear. CDR3 size: 11 residues. V was pared by 5 bases and J by 6 bases, with 8 bases between. In germline, CDR1 is DFQATT, CDR2 SNEGSKA (reference sequence). The CDR3 DNA reads as TGCAGTGCTGGGCCAGGTCAGCCCCAGCATTTT. It yields the protein CSAGPGQPQHF.

This clone was recorded only once. V is TRBV10-3 and J is TRBJ2-2; D perhaps matches TRBD2 (5 bases). CDR1 is ENHRY, CDR2 SYGVKD, per germline. Trimming took off 4 bases at V and 2 bases at J, with 14 bases between the two ends. CDR3 length equals 16 residues. The CDR3 DNA follows: TGTGCCATCAGTGGACTAACCGGGCGAAACACCGGGGAGCTGTTTTTT. Translated: CAISGLTGRNTGELFF.

Only a few counts were recorded for this clone. The chain has TRBV5-1 and TRBJ2-5, with TRBD2 matching over 12 bases. Germline loops: CDR1 SGHRS, CDR2 YFSETQ. The CDR3 is 14 residues long. Germline trimming cut 5 bases from V and 4 bases from J; bases unmatched to any gene: 3. Written as DNA, the CDR3 is TGCGCCAGCAGGACGGGACTAGCGGGAGAGACCCAGTACTTC. Protein product: CASRTGLAGETQYF.

This chain joins TRBV7-2 and TRBJ1-4, with D hard to call. Germline values: CDR1 SGHTA, CDR2 FQGNSA. The CDR3 has 14 residues. The V end lost 6 bases, the J end lost 7 bases, and 15 bases lay between the germline ends. CDR3: CASRASRRAEKLFF. For the CDR3, the DNA is TGTGCCAGCAGGGCTTCAAGGAGGGCTGAAAAACTGTTTTTT. Together with reference TRBV7-2 and TRBJ1-4, the CDR3 gives the full variable domain: GAGVSQSPSNKVTEKGKDVELRCDPISGHTALYWYRQSLGQGLEFLIYFQGNSAPDKSGLPSDRFSAERTGGSVSTLTIQRTQQEDSAVYLCASRASRRAEKLFFGSGTQLSVL.

This chain uses TRBV7-2 with TRBJ2-7; D is undetermined. The CDR3 consists of 15 residues. The germline V gene encodes CDR1 SGHTA and CDR2 FQGNSA. V shed 7 bases and J shed 2 bases, with 18 bases lying between them. CDR3: CASTYGVALAYEQYF. The CDR3 DNA reads TGTGCCAGCACCTACGGAGTAGCCTTGGCCTACGAGCAGTACTTC.

This chain uses TRBV5-5 with TRBJ2-3; D not resolved. The CDR3 has 15 residues. Trimming removed 1 base from V and 0 bases from J, with 9 bases in between. Germline V gene lookup returns CDR1 SGHKS and CDR2 YYEKEE (reference sequence). CDR3 loop: CASSLTVLSTDTQYF. The DNA for the CDR3 is TGTGCCAGCAGCTTGACGGTTCTTAGCACAGATACGCAGTATTTT.

This chain connects TRBV12-3 or TRBV12-4 to TRBJ1-6, with D tentatively TRBD1 (5 bases). V lost 8 bases and J 9 bases, leaving 11 bases between the germline ends. The CDR3 totals 12 residues. CDR3 residues: CASAEGISPLHF. DNA for the CDR3: TGTGCCAGCGCGGAGGGGATTTCACCCCTCCACTTT.